A single sample gave rise to the 27 T cell receptor gamma chains below, sequenced in a study of gamma-delta T cells after stem cell transplantation. TCRdb fed the RT-PCR reads into CATT to redo clone calling. The sample contains around 2,100 gamma-chain clones, 5% to 7.5% of which appear only once. Sequencing input: gamma-delta T cells. The receptors originated from a human donor. It is not recorded whose cells these are; they may come from a transplant donor.

A remark on this clone: The TCRdb protein, from a much larger clone, departs from this DNA's translation at residue 6, likely by read error; the protein shown derives from the DNA. This chain links TRGV2 with TRGJP2. The J gene is absent in TCRdb and was assigned here via DNA matching to germline. CDR3 size: 12 residues. Unmatched junction bases numbered 2, after V lost 0 bases and J lost 10 bases. Germline-derived CDR1 and CDR2 are EGSNGY and YDSYNSKV. CDR3 DNA: TGTGCCACCTGGGACGGGCTTTGGATCAAGACGTTT. Protein product: CATWDGLWIKTF.

Details on this clone: TCRdb pairs this DNA with a much larger clone's protein that differs at residue 9, likely a read error; the protein shown was translated from the DNA. The sample contains more than one DNA sequence encoding this CDR3. The J gene is TRGJ1 or TRGJ2, the V gene TRGV9. Here the J gene was assigned by germline matching of the DNA, as TCRdb has none. The V and J ends lost 0 bases and 3 bases, in that order; junction bases with no gene match: 8. Germline V gives CDR1 GITISATS, CDR2 ISYDGTV (reference sequence). This CDR3 region has 15 residues. For the CDR3, the DNA is TGTGCCTTGTGGGAGGTGGGGGGCAGTTATTATAAGAAACTCTTT. This encodes CALWEVGGSYYKKLF.

This clone was detected only a few times. It differs at one base from a far larger clone, so likely a read error. The same CDR3 is also encoded by other DNA sequences in this sample. The V and J genes are TRGV8 and TRGJP1. From germline, CDR1 is VENAVY and CDR2 YDSYNSRV. After removal of 6 bases from V and 8 bases from J, the junction contained 3 bases not matched to a gene. The length of the CDR3 is 11 residues. CDR3 protein: CATWSGWFKIF. In DNA form, the CDR3 reads TGTGCCACCTGGTCCGGTTGGTTCAAGATATTT.

On this clone: Compared with germline, one end of the junction differs, possibly owing to a read error. This sample also contains other DNA sequences that code for the same CDR3. The genes are TRGV9 and TRGJ1 or TRGJ2. Germline V lookup: CDR1 GITISATS, CDR2 ISYDGTV (reference sequence). This CDR3 spans 13 amino acids. The chain's CDR3 is CALWAPYYYQKLF. DNA for the CDR3: TGTGCCTTGTGGGCGCCTTATTATTATCAGAAACTCTTT.

This clone was counted many times. A far more abundant clone sits one base away, making this likely a read error. Within the sample, other DNA sequences also encode this same CDR3. V is TRGV9 and J is TRGJP1. CDR3 length equals 17 residues. The germline V gene has CDR1 GITISATS and CDR2 ISYDGTV (reference sequence). CDR3 DNA: TGTGCCTTGTGGGAGGTGCGAGGTAATACCACTGGGTGGTTCAAGATATTT. Translation gives CALWEVRGNTTGWFKIF.

This clone has only a few counts. It differs at one base from a far larger clone, so likely a read error. The same CDR3 also results from other DNA sequences found in this sample. V gene TRGV9 combines with J gene TRGJP. As TCRdb names no J gene, one was assigned here on the basis of a DNA match to germline. Trimming removed 2 bases from V and 4 bases from J; junction bases left unmatched: 5. In germline, CDR1 is GITISATS, CDR2 ISYDGTV (reference sequence). This CDR3 is 17 amino acids long. The CDR3 DNA sequence: TGTGCCTTGTGGGAGGGATTCCAAGAGTTGGGCAAAAAAATCAAGGTATTT. Its translation: CALWEGFQELGKKIKVF.

This clone is labeled medium-sized. A far larger clone is one nucleotide away, so this likely arose from a read error. Other DNA sequences within the sample encode an identical CDR3. The chain recombines TRGV9 with TRGJ1 or TRGJ2. The J gene, absent from TCRdb, was called here by matching the DNA to germline. J lost 10 bases, V lost 0 bases, and 6 bases had no gene match. Per germline, CDR1 GITISATS and CDR2 ISYDGTV (reference sequence). The CDR3 length is 12 residues. The CDR3 region has the DNA TGTGCCTTGTGGGAGGTGCGAGAGAAGAAACTCTTT. Its protein is CALWEVREKKLF.

This clone was counted only a few times. The TCRdb record carries a much larger clone's protein, which differs from this DNA's translation at residue 5; a read error is the likely cause, and the protein listed here is the DNA translation. The chain combines TRGV9 with TRGJ1 or TRGJ2. The CDR3 spans 13 residues. Germline-derived CDR1 and CDR2 are GITISATS and ISYDGTV (reference sequence). The V gene end was trimmed by 0 bases and the J gene end by 1 base; junction bases not matched to a gene: 0. The DNA for the CDR3 is TGTGCCTTGTGGGAGGTGAATTATTATAAGAAACTCTTT. It is translated as CALWEVNYYKKLF.

This clone appeared a few times. The CDR3 spells CATWDGPQSLF. Written as DNA, the CDR3 is TGTGCCACCTGGGACGGGCCCCAGAGCCTCTTT. The genes are TRGV2 and TRGJ1 or TRGJ2. Germline CDR1 EGSNGY, CDR2 YDSYNSKV. This CDR3 is built from 11 residues. The junction had 9 bases not matched to a gene; V was cut back by 0 bases and J by 16 bases.

Concerning this clone: TCRdb's listed protein matches a much larger clone and diverges from this DNA's translation at residue 13, likely through a read error; the protein shown comes from the DNA. The CDR3 spells CALWEGFQELGKQIKVF. The CDR3, as DNA: TGTGCCTTGTGGGAGGGATTTCAAGAGTTGGGCAAACAAATCAAGGTATTT. The rearrangement links TRGV9 to TRGJP. There are 17 residues in the CDR3. CDR1 is GITISATS, CDR2 ISYDGTV, per germline (reference sequence).

This clone counts as medium-sized. This likely reflects a read error, since a far larger clone is one base away. The chain links TRGV2 to TRGJP1. Germline assignment: CDR1 EGSNGY and CDR2 YDSYNSKV. The CDR3 has 16 residues. In DNA, the CDR3 is TGTGCCACCTGGGACGGGCCGATTGGTACTGGTTGGTTCAGGATATTT. This codes for CATWDGPIGTGWFRIF.

This clone was detected only a few times. Since a much larger clone is just one base distant, this may be a read error. The chain uses TRGV9 and TRGJ1 or TRGJ2. The J gene is absent in TCRdb and was assigned here via DNA matching to germline. The CDR3 covers 15 residues. Germline assignment: CDR1 GITISATS and CDR2 ISYDGTV (reference sequence). Trimming took 0 bases from V and 5 from J; bases not matched to a gene: 10. The CDR3 bases are TGTGCCTTGTGGGAGGTGGGAGATGAGAATTATAAGAAACTCTTT. Amino acids: CALWEVGDENYKKLF.

Comment on this clone: A far larger clone is off by one base, so a read error is likely. The identical CDR3 is also encoded by other nucleotide sequences in the sample. This sequence joins TRGV2 and TRGJP2. This CDR3 contains 12 residues. Germline CDR1 and CDR2: EGSNGY and YDSYNSKV. The chain's CDR3 is CATWDRLWIKTF. The CDR3, as DNA: TGTGCCACCTGGGACAGGCTTTGGATCAAGACGTTC.

The table lists this clone with a few counts. A far larger clone lies a single base away; this is likely a read error. Other DNA sequences within the sample encode an identical CDR3. The J gene is uncalled and the V gene is TRGV9. This CDR3 is built from 17 residues. Germline CDR1 GITISATS, CDR2 ISYDGTV (reference sequence). This CDR3 reads CALWEGFQELGKKIKVF. The CDR3 DNA reads as TGTGCCTTGTGGGAGGGATTTCAAGAGTTGGGCAAAAAAATCAAGGTGTTT.

As regards this clone: TCRdb's listed protein matches a much larger clone and diverges from this DNA's translation at residue 6, likely through a read error; the protein shown comes from the DNA. The J gene is TRGJP, the V gene TRGV9. CDR1 is GITISATS, CDR2 ISYDGTV, per germline (reference sequence). This CDR3 region has 17 residues. The junction had 5 bases not matched to a gene; V was cut back by 3 bases and J by 3 bases. The CDR3, as DNA: TGTGCCTTGTGGGAGTCGCCGCAAGAGTTGGGCAAAAAAATCAAGGTATTT. Translation: CALWESPQELGKKIKVF.

About this clone itself: The mismatch at residue 9 between this DNA's translation and the TCRdb protein of a much larger clone likely reflects a read error; the protein shown is translated from the DNA. The V and J genes are TRGV9 and TRGJP. Here the J gene was assigned by germline matching of the DNA, as TCRdb has none. CDR3 length equals 16 residues. Germline CDR1 GITISATS, CDR2 ISYDGTV (reference sequence). The chain's CDR3 is CALWVIVEWGKKIKVF. The CDR3, as DNA: TGTGCCTTGTGGGTTATAGTGGAGTGGGGCAAAAAAATCAAGGTATTT.

This clone was observed many times. It differs at one base from a far larger clone, so likely a read error. The V gene is TRGV9, the J gene TRGJP. The CDR3 runs to 17 residues. Germline V CDR1 and CDR2: GITISATS, ISYDGTV (reference sequence). This CDR3 reads CALWEANVELGKKIRVF. In nucleotides, the CDR3 is TGTGCCTTGTGGGAAGCGAACGTGGAGTTGGGCAAAAAAATCAGGGTATTT.

This clone has more than one count but fewer than ten. The mismatch at residue 10 between this DNA's translation and the TCRdb protein of a much larger clone likely reflects a read error; the protein shown is translated from the DNA. The chain is built from TRGV9 and TRGJP. Since TCRdb gives no J gene, matching the DNA to germline was used here to assign it. This CDR3 has 17 residues. CDR1 and CDR2 from the germline V gene are GITISATS and ISYDGTV (reference sequence). CDR3 nucleotides: TGTGCCTTGTGGGAGGCGGAGGGGGAGTCGGGCAAAAAAATCAAGGTATTT. This encodes CALWEAEGESGKKIKVF.

The J gene corresponds to TRGJ1 or TRGJ2; a V gene call is absent. The CDR3 has 11 amino acids. The CDR3 sequence is CATWDGIKNLF. For the CDR3, the DNA is TGTGCCACCTGGGATGGGATTAAGAACCTCTTT.

The table lists this clone with a few counts. This likely reflects a read error, since a far larger clone is one base away. Within the sample, other DNA sequences also encode this same CDR3. For the V gene the call is TRGV9; the J gene has no call. Germline-derived CDR1 and CDR2 are GITISATS and ISYDGTV (reference sequence). This CDR3 spans 11 amino acids. The CDR3 bases are TGTGCCTTGTGGGAGGTGCATAGGAAACTCTTC. Protein: CALWEVHRKLF.

As concerns this clone: Mismatch with germline at one junction end may stem from a read error. The chain carries TRGV9 and TRGJP. The J gene was not available in TCRdb and was assigned here by matching the DNA to germline segments. The CDR3 runs 17 residues. Germline values: CDR1 GITISATS, CDR2 ISYDGTV (reference sequence). DNA for the CDR3: TGTGCCTTGTGGGAGGTTGCGGGAGAGTTGGGCAAAAAAAACAAGGTATTT. This sequence encodes CALWEVAGELGKKNKVF.

At least ten counts were recorded for this clone. Since a far larger clone is one base different, this is likely a read error. The chain links TRGV9 to TRGJP. This CDR3 is built from 17 residues. Per the germline V gene, CDR1 is GITISATS and CDR2 is ISYDGTV (reference sequence). The CDR3: CALWEGFQELGKKIEVF. CDR3 in DNA: TGTGCCTTGTGGGAGGGATTTCAAGAGTTGGGCAAAAAAATCGAGGTATTT.

As to this clone: TCRdb's protein, taken from a much larger clone, differs from this DNA's translation at residue 8, likely owing to a read error; the protein displayed comes from the DNA. The J gene is TRGJP, the V gene TRGV9. TCRdb records no J gene; here it was assigned by comparing the DNA to germline. Unmatched junction bases numbered 12, after V lost 2 bases and J lost 11 bases. CDR3 length: 17 residues. Germline V gene data show CDR1 as GITISATS and CDR2 as ISYDGTV (reference sequence). CDR3 sequence (DNA): TGTGCCTTGTGGGAGGGCGTACAAGGAATGGGCAAAAAAATCAAGGTATTT. The encoded protein is CALWEGVQGMGKKIKVF.

This clone was picked up a small number of times. TCRdb's entry gives the protein of a much larger clone, which mismatches this DNA's translation at residue 9, likely from a read error; the protein reported here is translated from the DNA. The chain couples TRGV4 to TRGJ1 or TRGJ2. The CDR3 runs to 11 residues. The germline V gene has CDR1 EGSTGY and CDR2 YDSYTSSV. V shed 3 bases, J shed 16 bases, and the junction held 12 bases outside the gene matches. The CDR3 coding sequence is TGTGCCACCTGGGATAGAAGGGGGAACCTCTTT. The encoded protein is CATWDRRGNLF.

This clone has just a few counts. For this DNA, TCRdb reports the protein of a much larger clone, which diverges at residue 7, most likely from a read error; the protein presented here is translated directly from the DNA. The chain employs TRGV8 and TRGJ1 or TRGJ2. In the absence of a J gene in TCRdb, the DNA was matched to germline to assign it here. In germline, CDR1 is VENAVY, CDR2 YDSYNSRV. The CDR3 has 12 residues. V shed 4 bases and J 6 bases; nucleotides not matched to a gene: 6. For the CDR3, the DNA is TGTGCCACCTGGGAGATAGGTTATAAGAAACTCTTT. It codes for CATWEIGYKKLF.

This clone was observed a handful of times. TCRdb has a much larger clone's protein, which differs at residue 3 from the translation of this DNA, likely because of a read error; what is shown is the protein translated from the DNA. This chain links TRGV9 with TRGJ1 or TRGJ2. TCRdb offers no J gene call, so here the DNA was matched to germline to obtain one. This CDR3 has 11 amino acids. The germline V gene encodes CDR1 GITISATS and CDR2 ISYDGTV (reference sequence). This CDR3 reads CAVWEEYKKLF. The CDR3 DNA sequence: TGTGCCGTGTGGGAGGAATATAAGAAACTCTTT.

This clone was detected only a few times. For this DNA, TCRdb reports the protein of a much larger clone, which diverges at residues 6 and 13, most likely from a read error; the protein presented here is translated directly from the DNA. This chain connects TRGV9 to TRGJP1. The V gene's germline CDR1 is GITISATS and CDR2 ISYDGTV (reference sequence). The CDR3 extends over 17 amino acids. CDR3 residues: CALWEMRGNTTGCFKIF. The CDR3 DNA reads TGTGCCTTGTGGGAGATGCGAGGTAATACCACTGGTTGTTTCAAGATATTT.